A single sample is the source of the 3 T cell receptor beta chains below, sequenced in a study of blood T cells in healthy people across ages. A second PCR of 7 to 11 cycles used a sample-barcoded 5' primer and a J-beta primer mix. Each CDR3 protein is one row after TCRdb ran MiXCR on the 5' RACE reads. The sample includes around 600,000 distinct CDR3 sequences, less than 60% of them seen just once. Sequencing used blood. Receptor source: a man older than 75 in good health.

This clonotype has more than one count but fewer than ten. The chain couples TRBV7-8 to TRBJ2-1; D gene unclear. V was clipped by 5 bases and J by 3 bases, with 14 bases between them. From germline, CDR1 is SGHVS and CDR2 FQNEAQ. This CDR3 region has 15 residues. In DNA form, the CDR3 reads TGTGCCAGCAGCGCCCGGACCGGAAACTACAATGAGCAGTTCTTC. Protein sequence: CASSARTGNYNEQFF. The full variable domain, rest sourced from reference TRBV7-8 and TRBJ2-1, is GAGVSQSPRYKVAKRGQDVALRCDPISGHVSLFWYQQALGQGPEFLTYFQNEAQLDKSGLPSDRFFAERPEGSVSTLKIQRTQQEDSAVYLCASSARTGNYNEQFFGPGTRLTVL.

The CDR3 sequence is CASSLPGRGNEQFF. In DNA, the CDR3 is TGTGCCAGCAGTTTACCCGGAAGGGGGAATGAGCAGTTCTTC. The chain carries TRBV28 and TRBJ2-1; weak D call: TRBD1 (6 bases). Germline CDR1 MDHEN, CDR2 SYDVKM. V lost 2 bases and J lost 7, with 12 bases in between. The CDR3 extends over 14 amino acids.

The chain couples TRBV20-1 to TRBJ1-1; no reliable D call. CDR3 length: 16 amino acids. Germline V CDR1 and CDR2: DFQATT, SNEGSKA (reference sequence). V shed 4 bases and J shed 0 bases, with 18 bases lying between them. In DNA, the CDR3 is TGCAGTGCTACAACTCAGAGGTCGATCATGAACACTGAAGCTTTCTTT. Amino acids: CSATTQRSIMNTEAFF.